This T cell receptor (beta chain) was found in a study of cytomegalovirus exposure and HLA in healthy donors. In regard to this clone: Its target is unknown.

Study-level points and caveats: About 87% or about 30% of the time was how often most TCR beta V segments were productive, according to an earlier analysis.

PCR employed 60 Vbeta and 13 Jbeta primers. Sequenced by immunoSEQ multiplex PCR; TCRdb stores in-frame clones only, minus some. The sample yields 160,000 or so clones, less than 80% seen once. CDR3 length equals 14 residues. Trimming shortened V by 0 bases and J by 4 bases, and 6 bases separated the two germline ends. The source material was PBMCs. This clonotype originated in a man aged 40-55 years in good health and CMV-seronegative. The chain uses TRBV6-7 and TRBJ2-2; maybe TRBD2 (5 bases). TRBV6-7 is classed as an ORF, of uncertain function. The CDR3 DNA reads as TGTGCCAGCAGTTACTCTGGGAGCACCGGGGAGCTGTTTTTT. Its translation: CASSYSGSTGELFF.